This TCR beta chain was captured in a study of graft-versus-host responses after intestinal transplantation. About the study: Each recipient received a multivisceral, liver-intestinal, or isolated intestinal graft. Anti-thymocyte globulin served as induction for all recipients, who then took tacrolimus and steroids for approximately three years.

The protocol was immunoSEQ multiplex PCR, while the TCRdb copy is restricted to in-frame clones and leaves out a portion. Of about 96,000 clones listed, about nine tenths were seen once; the top ten hold about 0.3%. V lost 3 bases, J lost 6 bases, and 3 bases stayed unmatched. This CDR3 has 14 residues. Per the germline V gene, CDR1 is KGHSH and CDR2 is LQKENI. Concerning this clone: Its target is not known.

V usage is TRBV18 and J usage is TRBJ2-3; 10 bases are shared with TRBD2. The sequence was collected from a human donor who received an intestinal transplant. The material was unstimulated CD4+ T cells sorted from spleen or lymph node cells, obtained before intestinal transplant. The CDR3 nucleotides are TGTGCCAGCTCACCTACTAGCGGGACTGATACGCAGTATTTT. Protein sequence: CASSPTSGTDTQYF.